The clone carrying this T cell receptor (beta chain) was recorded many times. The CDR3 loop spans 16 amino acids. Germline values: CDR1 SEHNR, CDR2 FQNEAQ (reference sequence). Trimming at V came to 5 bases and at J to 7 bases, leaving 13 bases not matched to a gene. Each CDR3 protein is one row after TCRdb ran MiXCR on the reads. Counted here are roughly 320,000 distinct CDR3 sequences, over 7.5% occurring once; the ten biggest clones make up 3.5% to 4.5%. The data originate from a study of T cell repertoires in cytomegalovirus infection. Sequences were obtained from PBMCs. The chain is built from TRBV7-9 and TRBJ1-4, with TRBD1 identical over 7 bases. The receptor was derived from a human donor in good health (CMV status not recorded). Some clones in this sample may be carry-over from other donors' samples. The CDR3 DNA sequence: TGTGCCAGCAGCCTTCGTGGCAGGGGGTTGTCTGAAAAACTGTTTTTT. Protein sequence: CASSLRGRGLSEKLFF.